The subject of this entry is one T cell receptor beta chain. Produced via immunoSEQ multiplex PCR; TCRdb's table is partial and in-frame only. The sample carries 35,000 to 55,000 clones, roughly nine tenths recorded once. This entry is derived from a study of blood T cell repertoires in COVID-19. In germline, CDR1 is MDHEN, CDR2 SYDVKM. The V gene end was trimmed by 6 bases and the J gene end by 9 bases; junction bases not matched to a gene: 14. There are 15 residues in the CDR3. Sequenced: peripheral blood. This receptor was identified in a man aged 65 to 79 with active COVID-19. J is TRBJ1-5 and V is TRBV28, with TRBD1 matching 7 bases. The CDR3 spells CASSPTGLLNRPQHF. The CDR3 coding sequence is TGTGCCAGCAGCCCGACAGGGTTATTGAACCGGCCCCAGCATTTT.